This TCR beta chain was recovered during a study of OX40 agonist ivuxolimab in advanced cancers. Overall study context: Age averaged around 58 years (range 23 to 79), and 70% to 85% were male. Partial responses were observed in three patients, of whom one had hepatocellular carcinoma and two had cutaneous melanoma.

Data came from immunoSEQ multiplex PCR; TCRdb stores just in-frame clones and leaves some out. The sample consists of 50,000 or so clones, roughly 85% of them appearing once. V shed 4 bases and J 9 bases; nucleotides not matched to a gene: 9. The CDR3 spans 14 residues. Germline assignment: CDR1 LNHDA and CDR2 SQIVND (reference sequence). Specimen: CD4+ or CD8+ T cells sorted from blood, collected in a trial of the OX40 agonist ivuxolimab. V gene TRBV19 combines with J gene TRBJ2-1; TRBD2 agrees at 7 bases. This clonotype was sampled from an adult with an advanced solid tumor such as melanoma, head and neck, liver or kidney cancer. The CDR3 DNA reads TGTGCCAGTAGTAAGGAGGGAGGGCGAAGTGAGCAGTTCTTC. Amino acid sequence: CASSKEGGRSEQFF.